The 18 T cell receptor beta chains given below trace back to one sample, sequenced in a study of identical twins (dated by TCRdb to the mid-2010s). The library was obtained by 5' RACE. This sample was sequenced with an Illumina HiSeq 2000. TCRdb took the public reads, trimmed them with fastp at Q25, ran MiXCR for clone calling and kept in-frame beta chains. Duplicate CDR3 protein sequences are folded into a single record with the most common DNA and genes. This sample has about 810,000 distinct CDR3 sequences in its table, and approximately 13% of those were observed once. Jointly, the top ten make up roughly 1.5% of the sample. These data were likewise used in another study, on yellow fever vaccine responses in identical twins.

Sequencing was done on a sample of PBMCs. The receptors originated from a woman aged 18-29 years in good health.

V usage is TRBV7-2 and J usage is TRBJ2-2, with a possible D match to TRBD2 (6 bases). Trimming took 1 base from V and 6 from J, leaving 12 bases between them. CDR1 and CDR2 (germline): SGHTA, FQGNSA. The CDR3 is made up of 15 amino acids. The CDR3 loop is CASSLELALPGELFF. The DNA of the CDR3 is TGTGCCAGCAGCTTAGAACTAGCCCTCCCCGGGGAGCTGTTTTTT.

This sequence joins TRBV20-1 and TRBJ2-5, with D unclear. The CDR3 length is 14 residues. V was pared by 0 bases and J by 3 bases, with 11 bases between. Germline V CDR1 and CDR2: DFQATT, SNEGSKA (reference sequence). The CDR3 here is CSARDVGLKETQYF. The CDR3 bases are TGCAGTGCTAGAGATGTCGGATTAAAAGAGACCCAGTACTTC.

The chain links TRBV4-1 to TRBJ2-5; unclear D gene. Germline loops: CDR1 MGHRA, CDR2 YSYEKL. V was shortened by 3 bases and J by 2 bases, with 10 bases between the two germline ends. The CDR3 extends over 14 amino acids. DNA of the CDR3: TGCGCCAGCAGCCACCCCCGTGGACAAGAGACCCAGTACTTC. Amino acids: CASSHPRGQETQYF.

The gene calls are TRBV11-3 and TRBJ2-2; unclear D gene. V was pared by 5 bases and J by 0 bases, with 13 bases between. In germline, CDR1 is SGHNT, CDR2 YENEEA. This CDR3 has 16 amino acids. CDR3: CASSPNWATNTGELFF. The CDR3 DNA is TGTGCCAGCAGCCCCAACTGGGCTACGAACACCGGGGAGCTGTTTTTT.

This clonotype was counted between two and nine times. The CDR3 here is CASSQDPAGGNEKLFF. In DNA, the CDR3 is TGCGCCAGCAGCCAAGATCCGGCAGGGGGAAATGAAAAACTGTTTTTT. V and J are TRBV4-1 and TRBJ1-4; 7 nucleotides align to TRBD1. Germline CDR1 reads MGHRA; CDR2 reads YSYEKL. CDR3 size: 16 residues. V dropped 0 bases and J dropped 5; count of bases not matched to a gene: 6.

This chain connects TRBV7-8 to TRBJ2-5; tentative D call: TRBD2 (6 bases). Trimming took 1 base from V and 2 from J, leaving 14 bases between them. CDR1 is SGHVS, CDR2 FQNEAQ, per germline. This CDR3 is 16 amino acids long. CDR3 protein: CASSLGRAGTQETQYF. The CDR3 DNA follows: TGTGCCAGCAGCTTAGGTCGGGCAGGGACTCAAGAGACCCAGTACTTC.

Worth noting for this clonotype: One end of the junction does not line up with germline, which may come from a read error. V is TRBV20-1 and J is TRBJ2-1; 11 positions agree with TRBD2. The CDR3 consists of 15 residues. CDR1 is DFQATT and CDR2 is SNEGSKA in the germline V gene (reference sequence). The DNA of the CDR3 is TGCAGTGCGAGAGGAGATAGCGGGGGGGCAGATGAGCAGTTCTTC. This encodes CSARGDSGGADEQFF.

This clonotype has more than one count but fewer than ten. The chain employs TRBV12-3 or TRBV12-4 and TRBJ2-2, with 10 bases aligning to TRBD2. After removal of 5 bases from V and 5 bases from J, the junction contained 8 bases not matched to a gene. The CDR3 spans 16 residues. CDR3 sequence: CASSELAGGLTGELFF. CDR3 nucleotides: TGTGCCAGCAGTGAATTAGCGGGAGGTCTTACCGGGGAGCTGTTTTTT.

This clonotype was counted only a few times. The V call is TRBV20-1, the J call TRBJ2-3, with a tentative D call TRBD2 (6 bases). This CDR3 contains 16 residues. Germline V gene data show CDR1 as DFQATT and CDR2 as SNEGSKA (reference sequence). V gave up 5 bases and J gave up 1 base, with 19 bases separating them. The CDR3 nucleotides are TGCAGTGCTTTATCTAGGACGGGAGCTGGCACAGATACGCAGTATTTT. Translation: CSALSRTGAGTDTQYF.

This chain joins TRBV10-3 and TRBJ2-1; 8 bases are shared with TRBD2. From germline, CDR1 is ENHRY and CDR2 SYGVKD. V trimming: 8 bases; J trimming: 3 bases; junction bases outside the gene matches: 9. The CDR3 contains 15 residues. The CDR3, as DNA: TGTGCCATCGGCCCTTTTACTAGCGGCTACAATGAGCAGTTCTTC. It is translated as CAIGPFTSGYNEQFF.

Notes on this clonotype: Just one base apart from a much larger clone, this may be a read error. The rearrangement uses TRBV6-5 and TRBJ2-1; D ambiguous. The germline V gene has CDR1 MNHEY and CDR2 SVGAGI. The CDR3 extends over 14 amino acids. CDR3 amino acids: CASSYLDGYNEHFF. The CDR3 coding sequence is TGTGCCAGCAGTTACCTGGACGGATACAATGAGCACTTCTTC.

The genes are TRBV24-1 and TRBJ1-1; no clear D gene. This CDR3 has 13 amino acids. Germline V gives CDR1 KGHDR, CDR2 SFDVKD. With 7 bases removed from V and 1 base from J, the gap between germline ends came to 9 bases. The CDR3 sequence: CATRYRGNTEAFF. In DNA, the CDR3 is TGTGCCACCAGATACCGGGGGAACACTGAAGCTTTCTTT.

This clonotype was observed a handful of times. Written as DNA, the CDR3 is TGTGCCAGCAGTCTGGGACAGGGGACCCCCGCCTACGAGCAGTACTTC. This gives the protein CASSLGQGTPAYEQYF. The J gene is TRBJ2-7, the V gene TRBV27, with 10 bases matching TRBD1. Germline-derived CDR1 and CDR2 are MNHEY and SMNVEV (reference sequence). With V trimmed by 5 bases and J by 2 bases, 9 bases remained unmatched. The CDR3 loop spans 16 amino acids.

The chain carries TRBV12-3 or TRBV12-4 and TRBJ1-5; D possibly corresponds to TRBD1 (6 bases). The CDR3 spans 15 residues. V was shortened by 4 bases and J by 2 bases, with 12 bases between the two germline ends. This chain's CDR3 is CASSSGGRGNQPQHF. CDR3 bases: TGTGCCAGCAGTTCGGGGGGGCGAGGCAATCAGCCCCAGCATTTT.

This clonotype was recorded a few times. This chain joins TRBV20-1 and TRBJ2-4, with D unclear. The V gene lost 6 bases and the J gene lost 11 bases, with 14 bases spanning the gap. The V gene's germline CDR1 is DFQATT and CDR2 SNEGSKA (reference sequence). The CDR3 totals 11 residues. CDR3: CSAGSSTVQYF. The CDR3 DNA is TGCAGTGCCGGATCGTCTACCGTTCAGTACTTC.

The chain couples TRBV4-1 to TRBJ2-3, with 10 bases identical to TRBD2. Germline CDR1 is MGHRA and CDR2 is YSYEKL. The CDR3 is made up of 21 amino acids. J gave up 3 bases and V 0 bases, and 18 bases lay outside the gene matches. DNA for the CDR3: TGCGCCAGCAGCCAAGACCCGGGAGCGGGGGGGCCTCCGCTGGTTACAGATACGCAGTATTTT. It codes for CASSQDPGAGGPPLVTDTQYF.

In this sample, this clonotype turned up a few times. This chain links TRBV27 with TRBJ2-7; 9 bases are shared with TRBD1. From germline, CDR1 is MNHEY and CDR2 SMNVEV (reference sequence). The V and J ends lost 3 bases and 6 bases, in that order; junction bases with no gene match: 3. The CDR3 runs 13 residues. The chain's CDR3 is CASSLSTGGEQYF. Here the CDR3 DNA reads TGTGCCAGCAGTTTGTCGACAGGGGGCGAGCAGTACTTC.

The chain carries TRBV6-6 and TRBJ2-7, with D possibly matching TRBD2 (5 bases). V lost 6 bases to trimming and J lost 3 bases, with 12 bases between them. The germline V gene has CDR1 MNHNY and CDR2 SVGAGI (reference sequence). This CDR3 is built from 13 residues. CDR3 in DNA: TGTGCCAGCAGCCACCTGGGAGACTACGAGCAGTACTTC. Its protein is CASSHLGDYEQYF.